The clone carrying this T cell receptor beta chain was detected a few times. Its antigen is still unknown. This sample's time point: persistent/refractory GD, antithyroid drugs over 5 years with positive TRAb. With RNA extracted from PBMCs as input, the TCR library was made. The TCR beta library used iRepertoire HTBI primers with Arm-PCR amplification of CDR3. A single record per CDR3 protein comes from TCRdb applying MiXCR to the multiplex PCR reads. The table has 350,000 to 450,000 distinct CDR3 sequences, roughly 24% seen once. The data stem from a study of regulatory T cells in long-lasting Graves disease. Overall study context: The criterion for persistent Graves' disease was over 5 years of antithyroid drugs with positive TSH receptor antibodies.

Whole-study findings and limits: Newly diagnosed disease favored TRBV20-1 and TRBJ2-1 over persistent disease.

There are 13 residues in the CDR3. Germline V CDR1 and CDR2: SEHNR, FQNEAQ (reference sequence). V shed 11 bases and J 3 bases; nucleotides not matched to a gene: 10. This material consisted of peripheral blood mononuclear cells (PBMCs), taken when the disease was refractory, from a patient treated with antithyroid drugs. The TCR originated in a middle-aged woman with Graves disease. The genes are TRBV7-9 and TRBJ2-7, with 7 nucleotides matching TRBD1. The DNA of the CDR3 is TGTGCCTCAAAGGGGGACAGACTCTACGAGCAGTACTTC. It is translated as CASKGDRLYEQYF. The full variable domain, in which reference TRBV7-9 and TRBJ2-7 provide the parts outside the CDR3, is DTGVSQNPRHKITKRGQNVTFRCDPISEHNRLYWYRQTLGQGPEFLTYFQNEAQLEKSRLLSDRFSAERPKGSFSTLEIQRTEQGDSAMYLCASKGDRLYEQYFGPGTRLTVT.